These 18 T cell receptor beta chains were all obtained from the same sample, sequenced in a study of blood T cell repertoires in COVID-19. TCRdb's table, derived via immunoSEQ multiplex PCR, lists solely in-frame clones and lacks some. This sample has a few hundred thousand clones, with more than 75% found just once. Sequenced sample: peripheral blood. These receptors originate from a woman in her 40s who had recovered from COVID-19.

V usage is TRBV18 and J usage is TRBJ2-5; 12 bases agree with TRBD2. The CDR3 is 17 residues long. CDR1 and CDR2 from the germline V gene are KGHSH and LQKENI. V trimming: 1 base; J trimming: 4 bases; junction bases outside the gene matches: 7. CDR3 DNA: TGTGCCAGCTCACCACGGCTAGCGGGAGGGCCGGGAGAGACCCAGTACTTC. It translates to CASSPRLAGGPGETQYF.

The V gene is TRBV28, the J gene TRBJ2-5; 8 bases line up with TRBD2. Germline CDR1 is MDHEN and CDR2 is SYDVKM. This CDR3 is built from 13 residues. V gave up 8 bases and J gave up 5 bases; unmatched junction bases: 7. The CDR3 bases are TGTGCCAGCCGGGCGGGGGGTGCGGAGACCCAGTACTTC. As protein: CASRAGGAETQYF.

This chain joins TRBV5-1 and TRBJ2-7, with D uncertain. Trimming left V 4 bases short and J 0 bases short, with 11 bases between. The CDR3 totals 14 residues. Germline V gene sequence: CDR1 SGHRS, CDR2 YFSETQ. CDR3 sequence reads: CASSPRPSSYEQYV. Written as DNA, the CDR3 is TGCGCCAGCAGCCCCCGTCCCAGCTCCTACGAGCAGTACGTC.

This clone has only a few counts. This chain connects TRBV19 to TRBJ1-5, with 8 positions matching TRBD1. V gave up 3 bases and J gave up 11 bases; unmatched junction bases: 15. Germline V gene lookup returns CDR1 LNHDA and CDR2 SQIVND (reference sequence). The CDR3 totals 16 residues. The CDR3 DNA is TGTGCCAGTAGTATTGGGGCCCCAGGGGGCCGTGAGTCCCAGCATTTT. Amino acids: CASSIGAPGGRESQHF.

The chain joins TRBV19 to TRBJ2-6, with unresolved D. CDR3 length: 18 amino acids. The germline gives CDR1 LNHDA, CDR2 SQIVND (reference sequence). Trimming removed 3 bases at V and 0 bases at J, with 15 bases between. This chain's CDR3 is CASSILSRRPSGANVLTF. The CDR3 coding sequence is TGTGCCAGTAGTATCCTGTCCCGCAGGCCCTCTGGGGCCAACGTCCTGACTTTC.

This sequence joins TRBV7-8 and TRBJ1-3; 10 bases are shared with TRBD1. The V gene's germline CDR1 is SGHVS and CDR2 FQNEAQ. Trimming at V came to 5 bases and at J to 1 base, leaving 14 bases not matched to a gene. The CDR3 totals 19 residues. The DNA for the CDR3 is TGTGCCAGCAGCCTCTGGACAGGGGGGACGGGTTTTTCTGGAAACACCATATATTTT. This encodes CASSLWTGGTGFSGNTIYF.

This clone was found once. V and J are TRBV6-1 and TRBJ2-1; a weak D match, TRBD1 (5 bases). Per the germline V gene, CDR1 is MNHNS and CDR2 is SASEGT. V was clipped by 1 base and J by 6 bases, with 10 bases between them. This CDR3 has 14 amino acids. The CDR3 DNA sequence: TGTGCCAGCAGTGAAGGGGGCCTACCCAATGAGCAGTTCTTC. Translation gives CASSEGGLPNEQFF.

This clone came up a few times. V gene TRBV27 combines with J gene TRBJ1-1; TRBD1 aligns across 7 bases. The CDR3 runs 13 residues. The germline CDR1 and CDR2 sequences are MNHEY and SMNVEV (reference sequence). J gave up 5 bases and V 4 bases, and 4 bases lay outside the gene matches. CDR3 sequence (DNA): TGTGCCAGCAGTTGGGGACAGAGGACTGAAGCTTTCTTT. This gives the protein CASSWGQRTEAFF.

The rearrangement uses TRBV6-5 and TRBJ1-2; TRBD1 matches 8 bases. J was trimmed by 2 bases and V by 6 bases; bases with no gene match: 5. Looked up from germline, CDR1 is MNHEY and CDR2 is SVGAGI. This CDR3 has 14 amino acids. The CDR3 sequence: CASSPGGSNYGYTF. CDR3 nucleotide sequence: TGTGCCAGCAGCCCAGGGGGCTCGAACTATGGCTACACCTTC.

The genes are TRBV10-3 and TRBJ2-2, with a tentative D call TRBD2 (6 bases). CDR3 length equals 12 residues. V was clipped by 10 bases and J by 6 bases, with 12 bases between them. Germline values: CDR1 ENHRY, CDR2 SYGVKD. Here the CDR3 reads CATMEGPGELFF. Written as DNA, the CDR3 is TGTGCCACCATGGAGGGTCCCGGGGAGCTGTTTTTT.

This CDR3 is CASSTVTGMNTEAFF. The DNA for the CDR3 is TGTGCCAGCAGCACTGTGACAGGGATGAACACTGAAGCTTTCTTT. The chain joins TRBV9 to TRBJ1-1; 7 bases agree with TRBD1. Germline CDR1 and CDR2: SGDLS and YYNGEE. There are 15 residues in the CDR3. The V gene end was trimmed by 4 bases and the J gene end by 0 bases; junction bases not matched to a gene: 6.

DNA for the CDR3: TGTGCCAGCGGGTCGGGGAGCACTGAAGCTTTCTTT. Protein sequence: CASGSGSTEAFF. V usage is TRBV5-4 and J usage is TRBJ1-1; the D is unclear. The CDR3 totals 12 residues. V shed 7 bases and J shed 4 bases, with 11 bases lying between them. Germline V gene data show CDR1 as SGHNT and CDR2 as YYREEE (reference sequence).

The gene calls are TRBV6-5 and TRBJ1-4; D perhaps matches TRBD1 (5 bases). The germline gives CDR1 MNHEY, CDR2 SVGAGI. V was clipped by 7 bases and J by 7 bases, with 13 bases between them. The CDR3 extends over 13 amino acids. The CDR3 DNA reads TGTGCCAGCACGGGGGGACGGGGTGAAAAACTGTTTTTT. This sequence encodes CASTGGRGEKLFF.

This clone has only one observation. The chain employs TRBV11-3 and TRBJ1-2, with D unresolved. The CDR3 has 15 residues. V lost 2 bases and J 7 bases, leaving 17 bases between the germline ends. CDR1 SGHNT and CDR2 YENEEA come from the germline V gene. Here the CDR3 reads CASSLPPVGVRGYTF. In nucleotides, the CDR3 is TGTGCCAGCAGCTTACCTCCGGTCGGGGTGCGTGGCTACACCTTC.

V gene TRBV5-5 combines with J gene TRBJ2-7, with D perhaps matching TRBD2 (8 bases). CDR3 length: 14 amino acids. V lost 4 bases to trimming and J lost 4 bases, with 15 bases between them. Germline CDR1 SGHKS, CDR2 YYEKEE (reference sequence). CDR3 amino acids: CASSKGASGYEQYV. CDR3 nucleotide sequence: TGTGCCAGCAGCAAGGGGGCTAGCGGGTACGAGCAGTACGTC.

V and J are TRBV30 and TRBJ2-5, with D maybe TRBD2 (5 bases). The CDR3 loop spans 12 amino acids. V lost 1 base and J lost 7, with 10 bases in between. Per germline, CDR1 GTSNPN and CDR2 SVGIG (reference sequence). The chain's CDR3 is CAWSALGGTQYF. Written as DNA, the CDR3 is TGTGCCTGGAGTGCGCTCGGAGGGACCCAGTACTTC.

This chain joins TRBV30 and TRBJ2-3, with D possibly matching TRBD1 (5 bases). The CDR3 extends over 14 amino acids. From germline, CDR1 is GTSNPN and CDR2 SVGIG (reference sequence). V dropped 3 bases and J dropped 2 bases, with 12 bases sitting between them. In DNA, the CDR3 is TGTGCCTGGAGGGGGCCCTCTTCCACAGATACGCAGTATTTT. Amino acid sequence: CAWRGPSSTDTQYF. Using reference TRBV30 and TRBJ2-3 for the parts outside the CDR3, the full variable domain is SQTIHQWPATLVQPVGSPLSLECTVEGTSNPNLYWYRQAAGRGLQLLFYSVGIGQISSEVPQNLSASRPQDRQFILSSKKLLLSDSGFYLCAWRGPSSTDTQYFGPGTRLTVL.

The V gene is TRBV6-1, the J gene TRBJ2-7; D might be TRBD2 (6 bases). V was pared by 1 base and J by 9 bases, with 16 bases between. The V gene's germline CDR1 is MNHNS and CDR2 SASEGT. The CDR3 extends over 14 amino acids. The CDR3 loop reads CASSEVTQAGWQYV. Written as DNA, the CDR3 is TGTGCCAGCAGTGAAGTGACCCAGGCGGGATGGCAGTACGTC.